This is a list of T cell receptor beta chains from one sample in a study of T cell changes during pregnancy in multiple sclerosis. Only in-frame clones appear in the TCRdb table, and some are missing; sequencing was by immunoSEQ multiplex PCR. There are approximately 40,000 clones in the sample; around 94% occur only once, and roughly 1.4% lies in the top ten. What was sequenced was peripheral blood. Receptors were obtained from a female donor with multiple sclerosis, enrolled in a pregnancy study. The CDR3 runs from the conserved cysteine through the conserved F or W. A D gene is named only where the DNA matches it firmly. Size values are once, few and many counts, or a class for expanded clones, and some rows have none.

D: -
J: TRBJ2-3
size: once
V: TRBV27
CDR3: CASRRSGSDTQYF
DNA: TGTGCCAGCAGACGCTCAGGGTCAGATACGCAGTATTTT

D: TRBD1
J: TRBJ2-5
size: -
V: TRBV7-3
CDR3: CASSSSGQGETQYF
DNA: TGTGCCAGCAGCTCATCAGGACAGGGGGAGACCCAGTACTTC

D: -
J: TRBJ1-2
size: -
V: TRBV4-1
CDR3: CASSQVASNYGYTF
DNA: TGCGCCAGCAGCCAAGTGGCCAGCAACTATGGCTACACCTTC

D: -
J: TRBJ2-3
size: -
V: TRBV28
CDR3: CASLNRDTDTQYF
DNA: TGTGCCAGTCTCAACCGGGACACAGATACGCAGTATTTT

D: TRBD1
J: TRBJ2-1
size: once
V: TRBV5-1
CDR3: CASSPRDRYNEQFF
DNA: TGCGCCAGCAGCCCCCGGGACAGGTACAATGAGCAGTTCTTC

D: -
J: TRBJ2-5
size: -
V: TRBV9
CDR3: CASSASLGETQYF
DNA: TGTGCCAGCAGCGCCTCCCTAGGGGAGACCCAGTACTTC

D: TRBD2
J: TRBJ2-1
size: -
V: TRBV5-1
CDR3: CASSLGTSGYNEQFF
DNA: TGCGCCAGCAGCTTGGGGACTAGCGGTTACAATGAGCAGTTCTTC

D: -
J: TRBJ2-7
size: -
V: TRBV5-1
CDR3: CASSYQGLHYEQYF
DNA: TGCGCCAGCAGCTACCAGGGGCTCCACTACGAGCAGTACTTC

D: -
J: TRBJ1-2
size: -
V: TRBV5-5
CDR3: CASSLSGSYGYTF
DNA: TGTGCCAGCAGCTTGTCAGGGAGCTATGGCTACACCTTC

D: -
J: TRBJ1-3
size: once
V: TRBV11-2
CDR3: CASSLNRPSGNTIYF
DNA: TGTGCCAGCAGCTTGAACAGGCCCTCTGGAAACACCATATATTTT

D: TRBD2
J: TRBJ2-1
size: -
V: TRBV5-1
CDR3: CASREGLTTYNEQFF
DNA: TGCGCCAGCAGGGAGGGACTAACTACTTACAATGAGCAGTTCTTC

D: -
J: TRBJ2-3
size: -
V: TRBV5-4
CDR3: CASSLAEPFRTDTQYF
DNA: TGTGCCAGCAGCTTGGCTGAGCCATTCAGGACAGATACGCAGTATTTT

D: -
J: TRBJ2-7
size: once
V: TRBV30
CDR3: CAWGDIQGYEQYF
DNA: TGTGCCTGGGGGGACATACAGGGTTACGAGCAGTACTTC

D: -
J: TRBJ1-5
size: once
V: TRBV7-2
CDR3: CASSLVGSVLNQPQHF
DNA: TGTGCCAGCAGCTTAGTAGGCAGCGTCCTCAATCAGCCCCAGCATTTT

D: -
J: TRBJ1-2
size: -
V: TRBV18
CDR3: CASSPEGEGYGYTF
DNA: TGTGCCAGCTCACCTGAGGGGGAAGGCTATGGCTACACCTTC

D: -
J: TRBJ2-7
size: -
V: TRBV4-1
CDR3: CASSQELGLGGEQYF
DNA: TGCGCCAGCAGCCAAGAACTAGGCCTTGGCGGGGAGCAGTACTTC

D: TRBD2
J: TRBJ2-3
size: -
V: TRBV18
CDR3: CASSPTAGGSDTQYF
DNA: TGTGCCAGCTCACCAACAGCGGGAGGGTCAGATACGCAGTATTTT

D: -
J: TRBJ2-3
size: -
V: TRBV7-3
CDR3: CASSRTTTSTDTQYF
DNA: TGTGCCAGCAGCCGGACTACAACTAGCACAGATACGCAGTATTTT

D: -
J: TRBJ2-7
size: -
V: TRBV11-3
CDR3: CASSLGLPGSTWDEQYF
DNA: TGTGCCAGCAGCTTAGGTTTACCGGGATCCACCTGGGACGAGCAGTACTTC

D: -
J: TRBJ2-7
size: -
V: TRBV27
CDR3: CASSPYPAQGVRDYEQYF
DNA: TGTGCCAGCAGTCCTTACCCTGCACAGGGAGTAAGGGACTACGAGCAGTACTTC

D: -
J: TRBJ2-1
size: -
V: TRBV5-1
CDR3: CASHSRLGYNEQFF
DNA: TGCGCCAGCCATAGTCGACTTGGATACAATGAGCAGTTCTTC

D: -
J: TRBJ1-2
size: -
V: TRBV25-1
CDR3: CASSESGNYGYTF
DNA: TGTGCCAGCAGTGAATCAGGGAACTATGGCTACACCTTC

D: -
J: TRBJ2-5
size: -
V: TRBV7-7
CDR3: CASSILGGETQYF
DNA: TGTGCTAGCAGCATACTAGGAGGAGAGACCCAGTACTTC

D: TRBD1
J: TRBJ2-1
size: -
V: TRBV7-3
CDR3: CASSLQGAGYNEQFF
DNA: TGTGCCAGCAGCCTACAGGGGGCAGGCTACAATGAGCAGTTCTTC

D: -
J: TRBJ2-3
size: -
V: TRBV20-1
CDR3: CSARWLDTQYF
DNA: TGCAGTGCCCGGTGGTTAGATACGCAGTATTTT

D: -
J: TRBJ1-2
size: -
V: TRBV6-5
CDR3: CASRLRGEYGYTF
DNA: TGTGCCAGCCGGCTAAGGGGGGAGTATGGCTACACCTTC

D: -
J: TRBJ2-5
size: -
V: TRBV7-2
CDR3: CASSLVGETQYF
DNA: TGTGCCAGCAGCTTAGTGGGGGAGACCCAGTACTTC

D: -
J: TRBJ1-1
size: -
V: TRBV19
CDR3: CASRSEQGGEAFF
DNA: TGTGCCAGTAGATCAGAACAGGGTGGTGAAGCTTTCTTT

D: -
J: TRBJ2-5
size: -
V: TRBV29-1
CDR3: CSVERYRSPQYF
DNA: TGCAGCGTTGAAAGGTACAGGTCGCCCCAGTACTTC

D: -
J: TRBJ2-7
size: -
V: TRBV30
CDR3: CAWSARAVLGQYF
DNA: TGTGCCTGGAGCGCCCGGGCCGTCCTTGGGCAGTACTTC

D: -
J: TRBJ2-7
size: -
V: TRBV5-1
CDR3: CASTPGTMNPYEQYF
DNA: TGCGCCAGCACCCCCGGCACGATGAATCCCTACGAGCAGTACTTC

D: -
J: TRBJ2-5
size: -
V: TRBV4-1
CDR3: CASSQIQGGGQETQYF
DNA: TGCGCCAGCAGCCAGATACAGGGAGGGGGCCAAGAGACCCAGTACTTC

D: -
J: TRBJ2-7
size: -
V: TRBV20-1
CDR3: CSALSSYEQYF
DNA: TGCAGTGCTCTAAGCTCCTACGAGCAGTACTTC

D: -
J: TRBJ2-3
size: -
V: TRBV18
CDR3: CASSRPGRTDTQYF
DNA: TGTGCCAGCTCACGACCGGGGCGTACGGATACGCAGTATTTT

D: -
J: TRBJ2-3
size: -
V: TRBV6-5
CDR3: CATYSTDTQYF
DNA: TGTGCCACTTATAGCACAGATACGCAGTATTTT

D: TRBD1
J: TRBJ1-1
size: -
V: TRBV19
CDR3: CASSRYEPRGRTEAFF
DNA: TGTGCCAGTAGCCGGTACGAGCCCAGGGGGCGGACTGAAGCTTTCTTT

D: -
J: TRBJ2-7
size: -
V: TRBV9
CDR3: CASSVGTSGYEQYF
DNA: TGTGCCAGCAGCGTAGGGACCTCGGGGTACGAGCAGTACTTC

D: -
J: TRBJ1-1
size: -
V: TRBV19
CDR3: CASSIVGGTEAFF
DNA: TGTGCCAGTAGTATAGTCGGGGGAACTGAAGCTTTCTTT

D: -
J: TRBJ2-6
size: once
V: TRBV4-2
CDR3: CASSPSGANVLTF
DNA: TGTGCCAGCAGCCCCTCTGGGGCCAACGTCCTGACTTTC

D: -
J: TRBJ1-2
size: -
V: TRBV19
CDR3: CASRARGSGYGYTF
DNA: TGTGCCAGTAGGGCCAGGGGTTCAGGCTATGGCTACACCTTC

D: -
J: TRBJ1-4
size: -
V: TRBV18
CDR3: CASSPESGGKLFF
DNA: TGTGCCAGCTCACCGGAAAGTGGAGGAAAACTGTTTTTT

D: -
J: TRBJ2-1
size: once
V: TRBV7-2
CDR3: CASSLAGGSGYEQFF
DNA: TGTGCCAGCAGCTTAGCGGGAGGATCTGGCTATGAGCAGTTCTTC

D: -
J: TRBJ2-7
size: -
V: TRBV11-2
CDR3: CASSLVWGYEQYF
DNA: TGTGCCAGCAGCTTAGTCTGGGGGTACGAGCAGTACTTC

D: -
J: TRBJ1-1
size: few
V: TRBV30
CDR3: CAWRGRTEAFF
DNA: TGTGCCTGGAGGGGGAGAACTGAAGCTTTCTTT

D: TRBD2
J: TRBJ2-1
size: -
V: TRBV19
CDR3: CASNPAGDSYNEQFF
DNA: TGTGCCAGTAACCCTGCGGGAGACTCCTACAATGAGCAGTTCTTC

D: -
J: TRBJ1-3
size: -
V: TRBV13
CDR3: CASSLGETGNTIYF
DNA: TGTGCCAGCAGCTTAGGCGAGACTGGAAACACCATATATTTT